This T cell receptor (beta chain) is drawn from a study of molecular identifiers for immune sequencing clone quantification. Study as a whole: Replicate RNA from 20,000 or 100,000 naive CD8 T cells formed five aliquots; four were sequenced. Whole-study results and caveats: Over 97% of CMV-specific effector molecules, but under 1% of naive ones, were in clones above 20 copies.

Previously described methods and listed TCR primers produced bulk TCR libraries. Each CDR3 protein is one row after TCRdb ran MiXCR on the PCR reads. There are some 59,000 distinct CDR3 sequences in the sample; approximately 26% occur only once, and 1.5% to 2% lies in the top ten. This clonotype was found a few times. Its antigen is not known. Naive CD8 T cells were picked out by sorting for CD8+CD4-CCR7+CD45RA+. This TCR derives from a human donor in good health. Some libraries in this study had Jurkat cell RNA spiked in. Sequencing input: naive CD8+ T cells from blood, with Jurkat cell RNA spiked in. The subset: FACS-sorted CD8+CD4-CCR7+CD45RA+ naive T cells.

The DNA of the CDR3 is TGCGCCAGCAGTAATCCAGGGAGTAACTATGGCTACACCTTC. This gives the protein CASSNPGSNYGYTF. V usage is TRBV5-1 and J usage is TRBJ1-2; D is perhaps TRBD1 (5 bases). Trimming removed 5 bases at V and 1 base at J, with 12 bases between. The CDR3 totals 14 residues. CDR1 is SGHRS, CDR2 YFSETQ, per germline.